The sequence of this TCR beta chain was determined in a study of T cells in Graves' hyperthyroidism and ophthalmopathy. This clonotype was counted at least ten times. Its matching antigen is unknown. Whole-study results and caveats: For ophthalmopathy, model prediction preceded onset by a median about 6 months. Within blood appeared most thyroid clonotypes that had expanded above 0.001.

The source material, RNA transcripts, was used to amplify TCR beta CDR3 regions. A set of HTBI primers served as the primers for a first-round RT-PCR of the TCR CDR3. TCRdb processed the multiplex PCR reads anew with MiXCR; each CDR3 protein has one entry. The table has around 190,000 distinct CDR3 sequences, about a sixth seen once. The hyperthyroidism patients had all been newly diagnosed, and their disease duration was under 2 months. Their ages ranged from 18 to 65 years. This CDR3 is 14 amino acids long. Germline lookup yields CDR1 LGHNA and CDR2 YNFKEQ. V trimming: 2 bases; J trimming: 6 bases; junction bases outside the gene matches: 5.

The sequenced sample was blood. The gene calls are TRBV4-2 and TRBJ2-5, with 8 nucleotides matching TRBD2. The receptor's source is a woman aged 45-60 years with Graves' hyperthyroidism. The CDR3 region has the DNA TGTGCCAGCAGCCAACGGGGGGGCGGAAAGACCCAGTACTTC. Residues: CASSQRGGGKTQYF.